These T cell receptor beta chains were read from a single sample in a study of blood T cell repertoires in COVID-19. TCRdb's table, derived via immunoSEQ multiplex PCR, lists solely in-frame clones and lacks some. The sample yields some 370,000 clones, more than 70% seen once. Input material: peripheral blood. The source is a woman in her thirties with COVID-19, enrolled during active disease. Both conserved end residues are part of each CDR3. Fields, in order: CDR3 DNA, CDR3 protein, clone size, D gene, J gene, V gene. The D gene is left open where the match is weak. Clone size is stated in some rows and not others, as once, few, many or a class when expanded.

DNA: TGTGCCGGGAAGGGGACTAGCGGCACCTACGAGCAGTACTTC
CDR3: CAGKGTSGTYEQYF
size: -
D: TRBD2
J: TRBJ2-7
V: TRBV2

DNA: TGTGCCAGCAGCGGAAACCTGGGGCGCGGGGGTGAAAAACTGTTTTTT
CDR3: CASSGNLGRGGEKLFF
size: -
D: -
J: TRBJ1-4
V: TRBV9

DNA: TGTGCCAGCAGTTTAGGAGGGAGGGTCTACGAGCAGTACTTC
CDR3: CASSLGGRVYEQYF
size: -
D: TRBD2
J: TRBJ2-7
V: TRBV28

DNA: TGTGCCAGCAGTCGGACAGGGACAGGGGAGCTGTTTTTT
CDR3: CASSRTGTGELFF
size: -
D: TRBD1
J: TRBJ2-2
V: TRBV6-2/TRBV6-3

DNA: TGTGCCACCAGTGACGCCGGGACTGGTCTAGGAGAGCAGTACTTC
CDR3: CATSDAGTGLGEQYF
size: -
D: -
J: TRBJ2-7
V: TRBV24-1

DNA: TGTGCCAGCAGCCAAGGAGGCGGACTAGTTTCCTACGAGCAGTACTTC
CDR3: CASSQGGGLVSYEQYF
size: -
D: TRBD2
J: TRBJ2-7
V: TRBV4-2

DNA: TGTGCCAGCAGCAGGCCCACTAGCGGGATAGTAGATACGCAGTATTTT
CDR3: CASSRPTSGIVDTQYF
size: -
D: TRBD2
J: TRBJ2-3
V: TRBV13

DNA: TGTGCCAGCAGCTTAGTAGGGGGACAGGCCGCGAACACCGGGGAGCTGTTTTTT
CDR3: CASSLVGGQAANTGELFF
size: -
D: TRBD1
J: TRBJ2-2
V: TRBV7-2

DNA: TGTGCCAGCAGCGCCCTGCCACAGGGGCTCGGCAATGAGCAGTTCTTC
CDR3: CASSALPQGLGNEQFF
size: -
D: TRBD1
J: TRBJ2-1
V: TRBV7-9

DNA: TGCGCCAGCAGAGGACAGGGGCCTTATGACGAGCAGTACTTC
CDR3: CASRGQGPYDEQYF
size: -
D: TRBD1
J: TRBJ2-7
V: TRBV10-2

DNA: TGTGCCAGCAGTATCGGGACAGGTATCTCTGGAAACACCATATATTTT
CDR3: CASSIGTGISGNTIYF
size: -
D: TRBD1
J: TRBJ1-3
V: TRBV6-6

DNA: TGTGCCAGCAGTTACTCTGTCGGGGGTATAGACACTGAAGCTTTCTTT
CDR3: CASSYSVGGIDTEAFF
size: -
D: -
J: TRBJ1-1
V: TRBV6-5

DNA: TGTGCCAGCAGTCCCTCGGGACAGACGTACCAAGAGACCCAGTACTTC
CDR3: CASSPSGQTYQETQYF
size: -
D: TRBD1
J: TRBJ2-5
V: TRBV28

DNA: TGCAGCGTTGAAGATCGGGAACTAGCGGGAGGCTACAATGAGCAGTTCTTC
CDR3: CSVEDRELAGGYNEQFF
size: once
D: TRBD2
J: TRBJ2-1
V: TRBV29-1

DNA: TGTGCCAGCAGCGTAGATCCAGGCTCTGGAAACACCATATATTTT
CDR3: CASSVDPGSGNTIYF
size: -
D: -
J: TRBJ1-3
V: TRBV9